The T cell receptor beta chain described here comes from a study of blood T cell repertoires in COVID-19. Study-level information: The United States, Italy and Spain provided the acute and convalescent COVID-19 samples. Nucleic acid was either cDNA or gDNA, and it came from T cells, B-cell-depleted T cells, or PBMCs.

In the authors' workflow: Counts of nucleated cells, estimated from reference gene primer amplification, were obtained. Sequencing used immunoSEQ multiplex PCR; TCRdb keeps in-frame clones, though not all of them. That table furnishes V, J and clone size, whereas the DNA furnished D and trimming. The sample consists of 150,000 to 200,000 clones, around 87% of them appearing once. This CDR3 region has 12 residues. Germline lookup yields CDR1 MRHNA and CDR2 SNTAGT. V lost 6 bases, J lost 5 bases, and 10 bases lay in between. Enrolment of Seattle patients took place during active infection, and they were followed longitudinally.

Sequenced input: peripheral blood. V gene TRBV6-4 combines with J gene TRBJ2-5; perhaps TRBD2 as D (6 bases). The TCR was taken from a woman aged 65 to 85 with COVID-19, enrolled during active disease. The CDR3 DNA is TGTGCCAGCAGAGGGAGGTTGGAGACCCAGTACTTC. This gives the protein CASRGRLETQYF.